This T cell receptor (beta chain) originates from a study of T cell repertoires in cytomegalovirus infection. Background on the study: The study used recently identified HLA-C-restricted and well-studied HLA-B-restricted CMV epitopes. CMV infection and matching HLA type were both indicated by public TCR beta signatures. Overall study results and limits: The cumulative frequency of public TCR beta families identified carriers of CMV plus the relevant HLA. Across the ex vivo response, the dominant clonotypes were HLA-C-restricted CMV-specific TCR beta clonotypes.

Comments on this clonotype: As yet, its antigen is unknown.

TCRdb analysed the reads with MiXCR anew, one entry per CDR3 protein. The sample shows about 920,000 distinct CDR3 sequences, more than 25% of them seen only once. This TCR came from a human donor in good health (CMV status not recorded). Some clones in this sample may be carry-over from other donors' samples. The input for sequencing was cultured CD8+ T cells from PBMCs, taken from culture after CMV antigen stimulation.

In nucleotides, the CDR3 is TGTGCCAGCAGTTTATACCTGACGGGGACGGGGTCAGATACGCAGTATTTT. It yields the protein CASSLYLTGTGSDTQYF. The V and J genes are TRBV28 and TRBJ2-3, with D perhaps assigned TRBD1 or TRBD2 (5 bases each). There are 17 residues in the CDR3. The V end lost 1 base, the J end lost 4 bases, and 18 bases lay between the germline ends. The germline V gene has CDR1 MDHEN and CDR2 SYDVKM.